One T cell receptor beta chain is described in this entry. This record comes from a study of blood T cell repertoires in COVID-19. Study context: Researchers got acute and convalescent COVID-19 samples from the United States, Italy and Spain.

The V and J ends lost 4 bases and 4 bases respectively, with 13 bases between them. This CDR3 has 14 amino acids. Germline CDR1 and CDR2: SGHDT and YYEEEE. As processed by the authors: Quantification of nucleated cells was approximated via reference gene primer amplification. Measured with immunoSEQ multiplex PCR; TCRdb has only the in-frame clones, and not every one. V and J calls and clone size follow that table, whereas D and trimming were derived from the DNA. The data contain a few hundred thousand clones, about nine tenths of them singletons. Sequencing was done on a sample of peripheral blood. This sequence joins TRBV5-6 and TRBJ2-3; D might be TRBD2 (5 bases). This receptor was obtained from a man between 45 and 60 years old with acute or convalescent COVID-19. As DNA, the CDR3 is TGTGCCAGCAGCCCCGGGATTGCGGCAGATACGCAGTATTTT. As protein: CASSPGIAADTQYF.